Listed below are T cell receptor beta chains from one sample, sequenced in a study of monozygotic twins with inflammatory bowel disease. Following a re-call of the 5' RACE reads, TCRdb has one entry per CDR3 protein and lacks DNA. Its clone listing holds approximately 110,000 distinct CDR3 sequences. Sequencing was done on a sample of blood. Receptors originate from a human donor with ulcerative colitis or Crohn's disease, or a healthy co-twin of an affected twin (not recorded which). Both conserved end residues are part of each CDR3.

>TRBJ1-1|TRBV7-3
CASSLTGGAPEAFF
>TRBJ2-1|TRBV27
CASKGRDFYNEQFF
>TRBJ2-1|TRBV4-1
CASSQGIRGVEQFF
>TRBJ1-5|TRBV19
CASSIGGNQPQHF
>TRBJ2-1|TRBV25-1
CAVMRGNEQFF
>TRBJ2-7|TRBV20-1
CSAPLSSGGSYEQYF
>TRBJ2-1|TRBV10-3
CASSSEGNEQFF
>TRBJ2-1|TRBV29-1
CSVHPSGGVNEQFF
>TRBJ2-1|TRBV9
CASSSVGGYEQFF
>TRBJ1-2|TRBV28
CASRIGQVNYGYTF
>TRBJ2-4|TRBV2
CASRSQVKAPLAKNIQYF
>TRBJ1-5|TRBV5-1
CASSLGQNQPQHF
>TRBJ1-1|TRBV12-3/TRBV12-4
CASSLAVLLLRRANTEAFF
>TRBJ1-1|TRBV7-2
CASSFRVGTEAFF
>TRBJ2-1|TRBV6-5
CASSYRGGEANGQFF
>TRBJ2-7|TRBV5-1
CASSFPPSYEQYF
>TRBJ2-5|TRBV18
CASSSSSETQYF
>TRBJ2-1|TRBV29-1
CSVVGLRENEQFF
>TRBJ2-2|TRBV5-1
CASSLLAQNTGELFF
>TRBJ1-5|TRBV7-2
CASSLGPYSNQPQHF
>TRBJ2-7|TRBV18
CASSPLSRDRSTEQYF
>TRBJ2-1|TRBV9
CASSVSGSGNNEQLF
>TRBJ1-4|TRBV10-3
CAISEQGGVEKLFF
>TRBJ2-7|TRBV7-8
CASSLAMAGTNYEQYF
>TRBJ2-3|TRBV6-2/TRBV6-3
CASSWDSGDTQYF
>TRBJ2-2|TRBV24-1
CATSDFLSTGELFF
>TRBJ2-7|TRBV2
CASSENGGRTLGTYEQYF
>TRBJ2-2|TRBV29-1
CSVGQGTTGELFF
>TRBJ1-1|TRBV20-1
CSAFQGVNTEAFF
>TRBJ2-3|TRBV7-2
CASSLLVVRPDTQYF
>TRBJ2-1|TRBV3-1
CASSQLSAGQPYEQFF
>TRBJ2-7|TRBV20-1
CSASLPGLDLWSNYEQYF
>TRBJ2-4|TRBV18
CASSPQGTIQYF
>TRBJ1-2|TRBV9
CASGQGSGSYYGYTF
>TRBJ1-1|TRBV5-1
CASRLTGSPQGTEAFF
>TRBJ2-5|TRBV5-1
CASSLGVQETQYF
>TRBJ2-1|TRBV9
CASSIGRAGAYNEQFF
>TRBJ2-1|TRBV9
CASSIEGDHYNEQFF
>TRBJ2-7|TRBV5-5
CASTDRANYEQYF
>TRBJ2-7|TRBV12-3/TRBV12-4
CASSPGSDEQYF
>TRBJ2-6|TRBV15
CATSGITGSGANVLTF
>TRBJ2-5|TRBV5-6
CASSFLDPGETQYF
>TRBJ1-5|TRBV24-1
CATSRGAGSSNQPQHF
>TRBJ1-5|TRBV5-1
CASSLGSEQPQHF
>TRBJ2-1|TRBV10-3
CAIRPGPRSSYNEQFF
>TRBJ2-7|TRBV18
CASSPGTGGEEEQYF